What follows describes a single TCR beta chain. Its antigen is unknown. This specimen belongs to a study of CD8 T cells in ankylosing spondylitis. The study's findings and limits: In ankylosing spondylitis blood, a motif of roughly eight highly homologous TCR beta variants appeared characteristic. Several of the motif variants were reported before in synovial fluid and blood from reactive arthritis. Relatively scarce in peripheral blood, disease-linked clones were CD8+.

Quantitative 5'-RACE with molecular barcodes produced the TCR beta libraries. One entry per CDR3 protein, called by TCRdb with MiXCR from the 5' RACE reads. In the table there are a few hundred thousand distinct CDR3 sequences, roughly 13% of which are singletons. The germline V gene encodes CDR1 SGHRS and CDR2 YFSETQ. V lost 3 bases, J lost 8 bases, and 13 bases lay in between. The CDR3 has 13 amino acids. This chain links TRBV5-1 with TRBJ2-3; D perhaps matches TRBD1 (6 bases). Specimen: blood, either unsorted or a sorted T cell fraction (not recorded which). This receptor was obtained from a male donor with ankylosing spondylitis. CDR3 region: CASSSLQGGTQYF. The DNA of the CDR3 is TGCGCCAGCAGCTCCCTACAGGGTGGTACGCAGTATTTT.